Each of the 15 T cell receptor beta chains below was sequenced from the same sample in a study of T cell responses to AZD1222 COVID-19 vaccine. The method was immunoSEQ multiplex PCR; TCRdb's version includes in-frame clones alone and lacks a portion of them. The table has about 120,000 clones, roughly 92% seen once; the top ten hold more than 2%. The sample was peripheral blood, taken 28 days after the second AZD1222 dose. The receptors come from an adult who received the AZD1222 COVID-19 vaccine.

The gene calls are TRBV6-6 and TRBJ2-2; 10 bases align to TRBD1. V gave up 5 bases and J gave up 6 bases; unmatched junction bases: 9. The CDR3 spans 16 residues. Germline CDR1 and CDR2: MNHNY and SVGAGI (reference sequence). The CDR3 protein is CASSTQGTGVAGELFF. In nucleotides, the CDR3 is TGTGCCAGCAGTACCCAAGGGACAGGGGTGGCCGGGGAGCTGTTTTTT.

The CDR3: CASSPRTGTTNEKLFF. The DNA for the CDR3 is TGTGCCAGCTCACCGCGGACGGGGACGACTAATGAAAAACTGTTTTTT. The chain is built from TRBV18 and TRBJ1-4, with a weak D call TRBD1 (5 bases). The germline V gene encodes CDR1 KGHSH and CDR2 LQKENI. CDR3 length: 16 residues. Trimming shortened V by 3 bases and J by 2 bases, and 13 bases separated the two germline ends.

The chain combines TRBV27 with TRBJ1-5; D remains ambiguous. CDR3 length: 14 residues. Germline V gene sequence: CDR1 MNHEY, CDR2 SMNVEV (reference sequence). The ends were cut back, 5 bases at V and 0 bases at J, with 8 bases in the middle. CDR3 DNA sequence: TGTGCCAGCAGTCTAGGAGATAGCAATCAGCCCCAGCATTTT. It yields the protein CASSLGDSNQPQHF.

V usage is TRBV6-5 and J usage is TRBJ2-1, with 10 bases fitting TRBD1. The CDR3 is made up of 15 amino acids. The ends lost 5 bases at V and 3 bases at J; junction bases unmatched: 4. Per the germline V gene, CDR1 is MNHEY and CDR2 is SVGAGI. CDR3 loop: CASSTGTGDYNEQFF. In DNA, the CDR3 is TGTGCCAGCAGTACCGGGACAGGGGACTACAATGAGCAGTTCTTC.

Note on this clone: Other DNA sequences within the sample encode an identical CDR3. The chain couples TRBV18 to TRBJ2-1; possibly TRBD1 or TRBD2 for D (5 bases each). This CDR3 spans 14 amino acids. V lost 3 bases to trimming and J lost 0 bases, with 6 bases between them. Looked up from germline, CDR1 is KGHSH and CDR2 is LQKENI. Here the CDR3 DNA reads TGTGCCAGCTCACCCGGGACCTCCTACAATGAGCAGTTCTTC. Translation gives CASSPGTSYNEQFF.

Only one count was recorded for this clone. The chain uses TRBV9 and TRBJ1-2, with TRBD1 identical over 7 bases. Germline values: CDR1 SGDLS, CDR2 YYNGEE. V dropped 4 bases and J dropped 8; count of bases not matched to a gene: 8. The CDR3 consists of 13 residues. DNA for the CDR3: TGTGCCAGCAGCCTTACAGGGGAGGCGGGCTACACCTTC. Translation: CASSLTGEAGYTF.

This chain joins TRBV6-6 and TRBJ1-3; no definite D call. Between the trimmed V and J ends, which lost 0 bases and 0 bases, there was a span of 6 bases. Per the germline V gene, CDR1 is MNHNY and CDR2 is SVGAGI (reference sequence). The CDR3 runs to 15 residues. DNA for the CDR3: TGTGCCAGCAGTTACTCGGGGAGCTCTGGAAACACCATATATTTT. Its translation is CASSYSGSSGNTIYF.

The chain uses TRBV4-3 and TRBJ1-4, with D perhaps TRBD1 (5 bases). This CDR3 contains 15 residues. V lost 3 bases and J lost 8, with 16 bases in between. Germline-derived CDR1 and CDR2 are LGHNA and YSLEER. The CDR3 spells CASSHSDGTGEKLFF. The CDR3 DNA reads TGCGCCAGCAGCCACTCTGACGGGACGGGAGAAAAACTGTTTTTT.

This chain links TRBV28 with TRBJ1-4, with unresolved D. V lost 3 bases and J 1 base, leaving 6 bases between the germline ends. From germline, CDR1 is MDHEN and CDR2 SYDVKM. The CDR3 runs to 14 residues. The CDR3 sequence is CASSLSETNEKLFF. The CDR3 DNA sequence: TGTGCCAGCAGTTTGTCAGAAACTAATGAAAAACTGTTTTTT. Full variable domain (missing parts from reference TRBV28 and TRBJ1-4): DVKVTQSSRYLVKRTGEKVFLECVQDMDHENMFWYRQDPGLGLRLIYFSYDVKMKEKGDIPEGYSVSREKKERFSLILESASTNQTSMYLCASSLSETNEKLFFGSGTQLSVL.

This sequence joins TRBV19 and TRBJ2-1; 9 bases align to TRBD2. Losses at the gene ends were 10 bases for V and 8 bases for J; bases not matched to a gene: 9. Germline CDR1 and CDR2: LNHDA and SQIVND (reference sequence). The CDR3 totals 13 residues. This CDR3 is CATHYGGGDEQFF. The DNA for the CDR3 is TGTGCCACCCACTACGGCGGGGGGGATGAGCAGTTCTTC.

To note about this clone: Germline and junction disagree at one end, which may indicate a read error. V usage is TRBV11-2 and J usage is TRBJ1-3, with 8 bases that match TRBD1. The CDR3 consists of 14 residues. CDR1 and CDR2 (germline): SGHAT, FQNNGV. The CDR3 bases are TGTGCCAGCAGCTTGACAGGGGCTGGGAACACCATATATTTT. It yields the protein CASSLTGAGNTIYF. Full variable domain (remainder filled in from reference TRBV11-2 and TRBJ1-3): EAGVAQSPRYKIIEKRQSVAFWCNPISGHATLYWYQQILGQGPKLLIQFQNNGVVDDSQLPKDRFSAERLKGVDSTLKIQPAKLEDSAVYLCASSLTGAGNTIYFGEGSWLTVV.

The J gene is TRBJ2-5, the V gene TRBV5-5; 13 bases align to TRBD2. The CDR3 extends over 16 amino acids. Per the germline V gene, CDR1 is SGHKS and CDR2 is YYEKEE (reference sequence). V gave up 4 bases and J gave up 1 base; unmatched junction bases: 4. CDR3 sequence (DNA): TGTGCCAGCAGCAAGGGACTAGCGGGGTTCCAAGAGACCCAGTACTTC. Protein: CASSKGLAGFQETQYF.

This clone was picked up a small number of times. V usage is TRBV18 and J usage is TRBJ2-3; 9 bases match TRBD2. In germline, CDR1 is KGHSH, CDR2 LQKENI. The CDR3 runs 14 residues. Unmatched junction bases numbered 6, after V lost 6 bases and J lost 5 bases. CDR3 amino acids: CASSPPSGEDTQYF. CDR3 DNA sequence: TGTGCCAGCTCGCCCCCTAGCGGGGAAGATACGCAGTATTTT.

This clone was recorded only once. The V and J genes are TRBV5-1 and TRBJ1-1; D gene uncertain. V lost 4 bases, J lost 2 bases, and 12 bases lay in between. In germline, CDR1 is SGHRS, CDR2 YFSETQ. This CDR3 is built from 14 residues. The CDR3 sequence is CASSRPERNTEAFF. The CDR3, as DNA: TGCGCCAGCAGCCGTCCGGAGCGAAACACTGAAGCTTTCTTT.

This clone was seen once. The chain couples TRBV4-2 to TRBJ1-2; D is uncertain. Germline V gives CDR1 LGHNA, CDR2 YNFKEQ. The CDR3 totals 15 residues. Trimming left V 0 bases short and J 2 bases short, with 10 bases between. The CDR3 region is CASSQDLGANYGYTF. The CDR3 DNA follows: TGTGCCAGCAGCCAAGATCTGGGCGCCAACTATGGCTACACCTTC.